These 24 T cell receptor beta chains came from one sample sequenced in a study of blood T cell repertoires in COVID-19. Sequenced by immunoSEQ multiplex PCR; TCRdb stores in-frame clones only, minus some. The sample includes around 64,000 clones, roughly two thirds of them seen just once. Sequencing was done on a sample of PBMCs or T cells enriched from blood (not recorded which). The receptors derive from a woman aged 60 to 75 who had been exposed to COVID-19.

V usage is TRBV6-5 and J usage is TRBJ1-1, with 8 bases fitting TRBD1. Germline loops: CDR1 MNHEY, CDR2 SVGAGI. The J segment lost 5 bases and the V segment lost 5 bases, leaving 7 bases of the junction unmatched. The CDR3 length is 14 residues. The DNA for the CDR3 is TGTGCCAGCAGTAACGACAGGGGTTTGACTGAAGCTTTCTTT. It codes for CASSNDRGLTEAFF.

V and J are TRBV7-2 and TRBJ1-2; D remains unclear. The germline V gene has CDR1 SGHTA and CDR2 FQGNSA. V shed 3 bases and J shed 4 bases, with 9 bases lying between them. This CDR3 spans 13 amino acids. The DNA of the CDR3 is TGTGCCAGCAGCTTGGCAGGCAGCTATGGCTACACCTTC. It is translated as CASSLAGSYGYTF.

The gene calls are TRBV3-1 (or the pseudogene TRBV3-2) and TRBJ1-6; no firm D call. Germline V lookup: CDR1 LGHDT, CDR2 YNNKEL (reference sequence). Trimming took 0 bases from V and 12 from J, leaving 12 bases between them. This CDR3 is built from 14 residues. The CDR3 loop reads CASSQDRILGPLHF. CDR3 sequence (DNA): TGTGCCAGCAGCCAAGATCGAATTCTAGGACCCCTCCACTTT.

The chain is built from TRBV19 and TRBJ2-1, with TRBD2 matching 10 bases. After removal of 5 bases from V and 8 bases from J, the junction contained 15 bases not matched to a gene. This CDR3 is 17 amino acids long. Germline-derived CDR1 and CDR2 are LNHDA and SQIVND (reference sequence). The CDR3, as DNA: TGTGCCAGTAGTGGGCGCAGGAGCGGGGGGGCCCTGGATGAGCAGTTCTTC. It is translated as CASSGRRSGGALDEQFF.

This clone was seen at least ten times. The CDR3: CASSLNSGIPNEQFF. DNA of the CDR3: TGTGCCAGCAGCTTAAATAGCGGGATCCCCAATGAGCAGTTCTTC. V gene TRBV5-5 combines with J gene TRBJ2-1; TRBD2 aligns across 8 bases. The CDR3 has 15 amino acids. V shed 2 bases, J shed 6 bases, and the junction held 7 bases outside the gene matches. Germline values: CDR1 SGHKS, CDR2 YYEKEE (reference sequence).

This sequence joins TRBV27 and TRBJ2-7; 11 positions match TRBD2. Germline-derived CDR1 and CDR2 are MNHEY and SMNVEV (reference sequence). Germline trimming cut 6 bases from V and 0 bases from J; bases unmatched to any gene: 4. CDR3 length: 15 residues. Here the CDR3 reads CASRTGTSGSYEQYF. Written as DNA, the CDR3 is TGTGCCAGCAGAACCGGGACTAGCGGCTCCTACGAGCAGTACTTC.

The chain links TRBV7-9 to TRBJ2-7, with 8 bases fitting TRBD1. V dropped 2 bases and J dropped 6; count of bases not matched to a gene: 9. The CDR3 has 15 residues. Germline lookup yields CDR1 SEHNR and CDR2 FQNEAQ (reference sequence). CDR3: CASSLQPGGKSEQYF. The CDR3 region has the DNA TGTGCCAGCAGCTTACAGCCAGGGGGCAAGAGCGAGCAGTACTTC. Together with reference TRBV7-9 and TRBJ2-7, the CDR3 gives the full variable domain: DTGVSQNPRHKITKRGQNVTFRCDPISEHNRLYWYRQTLGQGPEFLTYFQNEAQLEKSRLLSDRFSAERPKGSFSTLEIQRTEQGDSAMYLCASSLQPGGKSEQYFGPGTRLTVT.

The chain couples TRBV30 to TRBJ2-7; the D gene is possibly TRBD1 (6 bases). The CDR3 totals 16 residues. CDR1 is GTSNPN and CDR2 is SVGIG in the germline V gene (reference sequence). Trimming stripped 2 bases from V and 2 bases from J, with 19 bases between. The CDR3 DNA reads TGTGCCTGGAGTCCCTCGTTTTCGACAGGCCCCTACGAGCAGTACTTC. Translation gives CAWSPSFSTGPYEQYF.

In this sample, this clone turned up once. The V and J genes are TRBV6-5 and TRBJ1-1; D gene ambiguous. Per the germline V gene, CDR1 is MNHEY and CDR2 is SVGAGI. Deletions cut 0 bases from V and 5 bases from J, with 10 bases between. The CDR3 sequence is 14 residues long. The CDR3 here is CASSYSSSRTEAFF. The CDR3 DNA is TGTGCCAGCAGTTACTCAAGCTCTCGGACTGAAGCTTTCTTT.

This chain joins TRBV23-1 and TRBJ1-6; D is unclear. TRBV23-1 is classed as an ORF, of uncertain function. With 0 bases removed from V and 7 bases from J, the gap between germline ends came to 13 bases. CDR3 length: 16 residues. CDR3 nucleotides: TGCGCCAGCAGTCAATCTAGCCTTCCAGCCAATTCACCCCTCCACTTT. Translated, it gives CASSQSSLPANSPLHF.

V gene TRBV3-1 (or the pseudogene TRBV3-2) combines with J gene TRBJ1-1, with D perhaps TRBD1 (5 bases). V was shortened by 5 bases and J by 5 bases, with 9 bases between the two germline ends. The CDR3 has 12 residues. The germline gives CDR1 LGHDT, CDR2 YNNKEL (reference sequence). The CDR3 region is CASSNQGTEAFF. CDR3 DNA: TGTGCCAGCAGCAACCAGGGAACTGAAGCTTTCTTT.

The CDR3 is CASTPRRTLGVGTEAFF. In DNA, the CDR3 is TGTGCCAGTACCCCCAGACGCACACTCGGGGTGGGCACTGAAGCTTTCTTT. This chain joins TRBV19 and TRBJ1-1; the D is unclear. The germline V and J ends were trimmed by 7 bases and 4 bases, with 25 bases remaining between them. The CDR3 contains 17 residues. Germline V gives CDR1 LNHDA, CDR2 SQIVND (reference sequence).

This clone was counted a single time. The CDR3 sequence: CASSAGLDTEAFF. The CDR3 coding sequence is TGTGCCAGCAGCGCAGGGTTGGACACTGAAGCTTTCTTT. The chain couples TRBV7-7 to TRBJ1-1, with D possibly TRBD1 on 5 matching bases. Germline V CDR1 and CDR2: SSHAT, FNYEAQ (reference sequence). The CDR3 has 13 residues. V was clipped by 5 bases and J by 3 bases, with 10 bases between them.

The chain employs TRBV28 and TRBJ2-7; D unresolved. Trimming shortened V by 6 bases and J by 2 bases, and 5 bases separated the two germline ends. The CDR3 contains 11 residues. CDR1 and CDR2 from the germline V gene are MDHEN and SYDVKM. The CDR3 spells CASSQAYEQYF. For the CDR3, the DNA is TGTGCCAGCAGCCAGGCCTACGAGCAGTACTTC.

The chain couples TRBV9 to TRBJ2-3; weak D call: TRBD2 (6 bases). CDR3 size: 15 residues. CDR1 is SGDLS and CDR2 is YYNGEE in the germline V gene. Trimming removed 4 bases at V and 2 bases at J, with 14 bases between. As DNA, the CDR3 is TGTGCCAGCAGCCCCTCCGGGAGCCCCACAGATACGCAGTATTTT. Translation: CASSPSGSPTDTQYF.

The chain carries TRBV19 and TRBJ1-5; D not certain. V lost 3 bases and J lost 7, with 7 bases in between. The germline gives CDR1 LNHDA, CDR2 SQIVND (reference sequence). The CDR3 length is 12 residues. This chain's CDR3 is CASSMLTQPQHF. Written as DNA, the CDR3 is TGTGCCAGTAGTATGCTGACACAGCCCCAGCATTTT. Together with reference TRBV19 and TRBJ1-5, the CDR3 gives the full variable domain: DGGITQSPKYLFRKEGQNVTLSCEQNLNHDAMYWYRQDPGQGLRLIYYSQIVNDFQKGDIAEGYSVSREKKESFPLTVTSAQKNPTAFYLCASSMLTQPQHFGDGTRLSIL.

This clone occurred once. The chain joins TRBV28 to TRBJ2-7; 7 positions match TRBD1. The germline CDR1 and CDR2 sequences are MDHEN and SYDVKM. This CDR3 contains 15 residues. Trimming at V came to 5 bases and at J to 5 bases, leaving 12 bases not matched to a gene. CDR3 sequence: CASSPLGTESNEQYF. CDR3 bases: TGTGCCAGCAGTCCCCTCGGGACAGAGTCCAACGAGCAGTACTTC.

The chain recombines TRBV1 with TRBJ2-1; the D call in the table, TRBD2, was not verified against the DNA. TRBV1 is a documented pseudogene. This CDR3 has 20 amino acids. For the CDR3, the DNA is TGCACCAGCAGCATAACCGGGACTAGCGGAAAACGAAGCTCCTACAATGAGCAGTTCTTC. It encodes CTSSITGTSGKRSSYNEQFF.

The rearrangement joins TRBV4-2 to TRBJ2-3, with 12 bases aligning to TRBD2. The length of the CDR3 is 16 residues. Germline CDR1 reads LGHNA; CDR2 reads YNFKEQ. The trim removed 4 bases at V and 3 bases at J, leaving 5 bases unmatched. The CDR3 here is CASSLETSGGTDTQYF. As DNA, the CDR3 is TGTGCCAGCAGCCTCGAGACTAGCGGGGGAACAGATACGCAGTATTTT.

This clone was seen more than once but under ten times. The chain has TRBV7-9 and TRBJ2-2; 7 positions match TRBD1. This CDR3 spans 14 amino acids. With V trimmed by 5 bases and J by 7 bases, 7 bases remained unmatched. Germline CDR1 reads SEHNR; CDR2 reads FQNEAQ (reference sequence). The CDR3 region has the DNA TGTGCCAGCAGCACAACAGGGGTGAGCGGGGAGCTGTTTTTT. Its protein is CASSTTGVSGELFF.

This clone was picked up many times. At one boundary the junction diverges from the germline segment, which might be a read error. Here the CDR3 reads CASSPTLQGTEHF. DNA for the CDR3: TGTGCCAGCAGCCCGACACTACAGGGGACGGAGCACTTC. The rearrangement joins TRBV6-5 to TRBJ2-7, with 7 positions matching TRBD1. The CDR3 spans 13 residues. Germline CDR1 and CDR2: MNHEY and SVGAGI.

The V call is TRBV5-8, the J call TRBJ2-7, with D possibly being TRBD2 (5 bases). Looked up from germline, CDR1 is SGHTS and CDR2 is YDEGEE. CDR3 size: 13 residues. The V end lost 0 bases, the J end lost 3 bases, and 7 bases lay between the germline ends. The chain's CDR3 is CASSLGGNYEQYF. In DNA form, the CDR3 reads TGTGCCAGCAGCTTGGGAGGGAACTACGAGCAGTACTTC.

This rearrangement joins TRBV30 to TRBJ1-6, with D perhaps TRBD1 (5 bases). Germline values: CDR1 GTSNPN, CDR2 SVGIG (reference sequence). The CDR3 has 14 residues. Between the trimmed V and J ends, which lost 3 bases and 11 bases, there was a span of 17 bases. Here the CDR3 DNA reads TGTGCCTGGAGCACCATAATACAGGAGACACCCCTCCACTTT. Protein product: CAWSTIIQETPLHF.

V gene TRBV23-1 combines with J gene TRBJ1-4; D is unclear. TRBV23-1 is an open reading frame, and its role is uncertain. The CDR3 loop spans 18 amino acids. V was trimmed by 7 bases and J by 0 bases, leaving 21 bases between them. CDR3 sequence reads: CASTTKRAQLATNEKLFF. The CDR3 DNA is TGCGCCAGCACGACTAAAAGGGCACAGTTAGCAACTAATGAAAAACTGTTTTTT.